The entry that follows covers one T cell receptor (beta chain) sequence. Its antigen is unknown. This record comes from a study of cytomegalovirus exposure and HLA in healthy donors. Whole-study results and caveats: Many donors carried some public TCRs, although rarity characterized most TCR sequences. Certain indistinguishable V segments, among them TRBV6-2 and TRBV6-3, were excluded. Certain sequence variants were highly shared and formed a cluster, and this cluster was likely a sequencing artifact.

CDR1 SQVTM and CDR2 ANQGSEA come from the germline V gene. The CDR3 is 15 amino acids. Trimming stripped 6 bases from V and 1 base from J, with 15 bases between. PCR used 60 Vbeta primers and 13 Jbeta primers. Only in-frame clones appear in the TCRdb table, and some are missing; sequencing was by immunoSEQ multiplex PCR. Found here are a few hundred thousand clones, 70% to 80% of them singletons; the top ten hold 1.8%. Sample: PBMCs. This sequence was found in a woman aged 25 to 39 in good health and CMV-seronegative. The rearrangement links TRBV29-1 to TRBJ2-2, with D possibly TRBD2 on 6 matching bases. The CDR3 region is CSVVTRRQNTGELFF. The CDR3 DNA reads TGCAGCGTCGTGACTAGACGGCAGAACACCGGGGAGCTGTTTTTT.